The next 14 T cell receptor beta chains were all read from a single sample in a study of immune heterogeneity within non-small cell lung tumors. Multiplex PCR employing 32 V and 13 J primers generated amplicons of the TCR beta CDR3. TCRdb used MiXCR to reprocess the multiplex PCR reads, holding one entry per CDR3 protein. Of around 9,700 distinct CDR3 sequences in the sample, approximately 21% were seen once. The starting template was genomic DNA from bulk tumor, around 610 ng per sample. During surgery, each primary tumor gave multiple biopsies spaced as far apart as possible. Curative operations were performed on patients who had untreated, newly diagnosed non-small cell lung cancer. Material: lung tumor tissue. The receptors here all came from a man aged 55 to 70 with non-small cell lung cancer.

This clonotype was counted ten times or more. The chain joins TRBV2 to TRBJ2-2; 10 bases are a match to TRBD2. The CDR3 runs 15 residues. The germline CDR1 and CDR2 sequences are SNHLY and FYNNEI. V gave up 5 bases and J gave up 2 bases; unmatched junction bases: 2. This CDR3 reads CASSLAGGNTGELFF. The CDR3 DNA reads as TGTGCCAGCAGTTTAGCGGGAGGAAACACCGGGGAGCTGTTTTTT.

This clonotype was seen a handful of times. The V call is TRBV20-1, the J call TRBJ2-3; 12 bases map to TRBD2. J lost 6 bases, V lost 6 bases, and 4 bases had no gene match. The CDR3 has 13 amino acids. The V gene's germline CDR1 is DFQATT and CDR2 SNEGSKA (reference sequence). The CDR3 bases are TGCAGTGCGAGACTAGCGGGAGCCGATACGCAGTATTTT. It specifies CSARLAGADTQYF.

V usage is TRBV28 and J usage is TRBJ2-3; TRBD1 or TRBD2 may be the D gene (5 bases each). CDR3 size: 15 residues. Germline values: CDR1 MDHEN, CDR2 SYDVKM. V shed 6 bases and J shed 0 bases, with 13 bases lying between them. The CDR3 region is CASSPRGDSTDTQYF. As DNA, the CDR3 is TGTGCCAGCAGCCCCAGAGGGGACAGCACAGATACGCAGTATTTT. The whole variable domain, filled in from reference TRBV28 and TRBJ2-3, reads DVKVTQSSRYLVKRTGEKVFLECVQDMDHENMFWYRQDPGLGLRLIYFSYDVKMKEKGDIPEGYSVSREKKERFSLILESASTNQTSMYLCASSPRGDSTDTQYFGPGTRLTVL.

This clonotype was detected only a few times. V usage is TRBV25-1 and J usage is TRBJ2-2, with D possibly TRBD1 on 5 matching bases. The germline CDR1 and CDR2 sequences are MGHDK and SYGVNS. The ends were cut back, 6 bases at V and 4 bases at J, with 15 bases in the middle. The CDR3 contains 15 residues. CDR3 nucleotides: TGTGCCAGCAGCGACAGATTACAGGTCACCGGGGAGCTGTTTTTT. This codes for CASSDRLQVTGELFF.

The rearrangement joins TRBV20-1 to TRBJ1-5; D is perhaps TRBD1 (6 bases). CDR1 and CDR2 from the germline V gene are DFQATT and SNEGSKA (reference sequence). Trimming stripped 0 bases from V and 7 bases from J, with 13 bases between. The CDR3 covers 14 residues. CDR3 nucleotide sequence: TGCAGTGCTAGAGATACAGGGATGGGACAGCCCCAGCATTTT. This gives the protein CSARDTGMGQPQHF.

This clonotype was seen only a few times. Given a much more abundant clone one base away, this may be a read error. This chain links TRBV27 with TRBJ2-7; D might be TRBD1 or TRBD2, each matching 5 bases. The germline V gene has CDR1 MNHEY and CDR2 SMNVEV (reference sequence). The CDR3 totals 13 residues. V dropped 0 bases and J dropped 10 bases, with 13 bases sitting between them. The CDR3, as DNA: TGTGCCAGCAGTTTATCTGGCACCTGGGACCAGTACTTC. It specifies CASSLSGTWDQYF.

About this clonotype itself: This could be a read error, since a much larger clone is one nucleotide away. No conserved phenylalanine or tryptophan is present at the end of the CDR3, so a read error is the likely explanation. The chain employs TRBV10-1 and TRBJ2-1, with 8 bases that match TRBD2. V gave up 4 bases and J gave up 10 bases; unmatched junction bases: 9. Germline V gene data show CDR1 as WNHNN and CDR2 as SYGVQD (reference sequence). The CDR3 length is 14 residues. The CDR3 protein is CASSGLAGSGEQFL. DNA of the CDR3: TGCGCCAGCAGTGGGTTAGCGGGAAGTGGGGAGCAGTTCTTG.

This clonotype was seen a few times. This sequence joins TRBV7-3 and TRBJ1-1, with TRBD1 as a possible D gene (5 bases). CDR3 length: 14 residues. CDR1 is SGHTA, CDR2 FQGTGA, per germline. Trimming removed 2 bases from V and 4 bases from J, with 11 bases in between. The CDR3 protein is CASSLGGVGTEAFF. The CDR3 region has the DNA TGTGCCAGCAGCTTAGGAGGGGTCGGCACTGAAGCTTTCTTT.

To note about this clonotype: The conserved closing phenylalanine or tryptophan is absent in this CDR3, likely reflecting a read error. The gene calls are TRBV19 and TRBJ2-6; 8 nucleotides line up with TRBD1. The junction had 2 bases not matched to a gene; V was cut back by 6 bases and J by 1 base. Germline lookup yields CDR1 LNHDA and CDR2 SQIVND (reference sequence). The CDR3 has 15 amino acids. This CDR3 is CASSTGGSGANVLTL. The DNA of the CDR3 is TGTGCCAGTAGCACAGGGGGGTCTGGGGCCAACGTCCTGACTTTA.

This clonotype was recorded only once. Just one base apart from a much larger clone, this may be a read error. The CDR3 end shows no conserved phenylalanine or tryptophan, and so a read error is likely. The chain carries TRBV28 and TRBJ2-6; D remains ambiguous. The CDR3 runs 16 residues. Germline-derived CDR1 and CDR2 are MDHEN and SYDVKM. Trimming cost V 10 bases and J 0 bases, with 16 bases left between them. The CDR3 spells CATHQGISSGANVLTL. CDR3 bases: TGTGCCACCCATCAAGGCATCAGCTCTGGGGCCAACGTCCTGACTCTC.

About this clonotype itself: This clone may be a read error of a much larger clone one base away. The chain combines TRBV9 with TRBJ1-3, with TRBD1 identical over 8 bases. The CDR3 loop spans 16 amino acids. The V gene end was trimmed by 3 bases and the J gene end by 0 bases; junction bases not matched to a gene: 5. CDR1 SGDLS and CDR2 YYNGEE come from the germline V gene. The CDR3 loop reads CASSDGQGYSGNTIYF. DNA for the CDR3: TGTGCCAGCAGCGATGGACAGGGCTACTCTGGAAACACCATATATTTT. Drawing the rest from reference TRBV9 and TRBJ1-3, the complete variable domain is DSGVTQTPKHLITATGQRVTLRCSPRSGDLSVYWYQQSLDQGLQFLIQYYNGEERAKGNILERFSAQQFPDLHSELNLSSLELGDSALYFCASSDGQGYSGNTIYFGEGSWLTVV.

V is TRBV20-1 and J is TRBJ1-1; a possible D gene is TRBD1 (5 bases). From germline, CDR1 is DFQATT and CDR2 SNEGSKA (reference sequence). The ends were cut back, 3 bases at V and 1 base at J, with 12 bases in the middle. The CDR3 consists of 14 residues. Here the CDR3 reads CSASHDRRNTEAFF. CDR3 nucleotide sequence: TGCAGTGCTAGTCATGACAGACGGAACACTGAAGCTTTCTTT.

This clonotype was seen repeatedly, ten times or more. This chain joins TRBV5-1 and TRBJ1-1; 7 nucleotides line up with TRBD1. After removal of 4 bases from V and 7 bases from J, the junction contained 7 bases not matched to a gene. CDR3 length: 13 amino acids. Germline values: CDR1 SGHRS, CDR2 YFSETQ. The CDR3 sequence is CASSISQGGEAFF. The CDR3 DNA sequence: TGCGCCAGCAGCATAAGCCAGGGGGGTGAAGCTTTCTTT. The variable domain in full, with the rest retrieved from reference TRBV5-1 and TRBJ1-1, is KAGVTQTPRYLIKTRGQQVTLSCSPISGHRSVSWYQQTPGQGLQFLFEYFSETQRNKGNFPGRFSGRQFSNSRSEMNVSTLELGDSALYLCASSISQGGEAFFGQGTRLTVV.

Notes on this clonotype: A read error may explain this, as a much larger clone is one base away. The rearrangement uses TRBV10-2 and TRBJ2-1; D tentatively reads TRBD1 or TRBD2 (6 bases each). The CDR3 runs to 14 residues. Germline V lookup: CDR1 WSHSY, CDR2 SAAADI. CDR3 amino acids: CTSTEGEAYNEQFF. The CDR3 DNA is TGCACCAGCACGGAGGGGGAAGCCTACAATGAGCAGTTCTTC.